This T cell receptor (beta chain) comes out of a study of blood T cell repertoires in COVID-19. With V trimmed by 5 bases and J by 7 bases, 12 bases remained unmatched. Germline loops: CDR1 MNHEY, CDR2 SMNVEV (reference sequence). There are 15 residues in the CDR3. TCRdb keeps only in-frame clones here, not all; method: immunoSEQ multiplex PCR. The sample records some 40,000 clones, roughly 75% being singletons. Material: peripheral blood. The TCR comes from an elderly man with active or convalescent COVID-19. This chain uses TRBV27 with TRBJ2-7, with 9 bases fitting TRBD1. In DNA form, the CDR3 reads TGTGCCAGCAGTCTATACACCGGGACAGGGAAAGAGCAGTACTTC. Protein sequence: CASSLYTGTGKEQYF.